This TCR beta chain was captured in a study of beta chain features in type 1 diabetes. Study in general: Researchers looked at roughly 110 million sorted cells across all samples. Findings and limits, study-wide: Patients' naive, central memory and regulatory TCRB repertoires appeared more alike than those of healthy donors. A moderate, significant TCRB CDR3 shortening appeared in type 1 diabetes across four CD4+ subsets. Type 1 diabetes patients had VDJ junctions that carried fewer insertions and more deletions.

Reverse transcription of all isolated RNA meant that expressed TCRB transcripts were sequenced. Data came from immunoSEQ multiplex PCR; TCRdb stores just in-frame clones and leaves some out. This sample has around 250,000 clones, with 14% found just once. The length of the CDR3 is 15 residues. Germline V gene lookup returns CDR1 SGHRS and CDR2 YFSETQ. V was pared by 2 bases and J by 2 bases, with 4 bases of the junction left unmatched. This clone was seen a handful of times. Its antigen is unknown. The sample carries other DNA sequences with the same CDR3. Sorted CD4+ subsets: naive, central memory, regulatory, stem cell-like memory (CD45RO/CCR7/CD25/CD127/CD95/CD27 panel).

The chain couples TRBV5-1 to TRBJ2-5, with 9 bases fitting TRBD1. Specimen: naive CD4+ T cells from blood. The source is a man aged 25-45 years with type 1 diabetes. The CDR3 region has the DNA TGCGCCAGCAGCTTCGGGGACAGGGATCAAGAGACCCAGTACTTC. Protein sequence: CASSFGDRDQETQYF.